This is a list of T cell receptor beta chains from one sample in a study of blood T cell repertoires in COVID-19. Here immunoSEQ multiplex PCR was the method, and the copy in TCRdb shows in-frame clones only, minus some. The sample holds approximately 300,000 clones, roughly 82% seen once. Sequencing was carried out using peripheral blood. These TCRs come from a woman aged 50 to 60 with acute or convalescent COVID-19. Both conserved end residues are part of each CDR3. The order of the fields is J gene, D gene, clone size, V gene, CDR3 protein, CDR3 DNA. The D gene is left open where the match is weak. Clone size appears in some rows only: once, few, many, or a class for an expanded clone.

TRBJ2-1,-,-,TRBV28,CASSSADTIIEQFF,TGTGCCAGCAGTTCCGCGGACACAATTATCGAGCAGTTCTTC
TRBJ2-7,-,-,TRBV7-2,CASSRDISYEQYF,TGTGCCAGCAGCAGGGACATTTCCTACGAGCAGTACTTC
TRBJ2-7,-,-,TRBV27,CASSFWGDYEQYF,TGTGCCAGCAGTTTTTGGGGGGACTACGAGCAGTACTTC
TRBJ2-7,TRBD1,once,TRBV19,CASSPGQGHSYEQYF,TGTGCCAGTAGTCCGGGACAGGGGCACTCCTACGAGCAGTACTTC
TRBJ2-7,TRBD1,-,TRBV30,CAWLRGQGSYEQYF,TGTGCCTGGTTAAGGGGGCAGGGCTCCTACGAGCAGTACTTC
TRBJ2-1,-,-,TRBV3-1/TRBV3-2,CASSQGRWSSSYNEQFF,TGTGCCAGCAGCCAAGGGCGGTGGAGCAGCTCCTACAATGAGCAGTTCTTC
TRBJ2-7,-,-,TRBV14,CASSQDYGEYEQYF,TGTGCCAGCAGCCAAGATTACGGGGAGTACGAGCAGTACTTC
TRBJ1-1,-,-,TRBV2,CASSDLKGRFMNTEAFF,TGTGCCAGCAGTGATTTGAAGGGGCGGTTCATGAACACTGAAGCTTTCTTT
TRBJ1-4,-,once,TRBV28,CASSFTGQGEKLFF,TGTGCCAGCAGTTTCACTGGGCAGGGTGAAAAACTGTTTTTT
TRBJ2-5,-,-,TRBV4-2,CASSQDTSRETQYF,TGTGCCAGCAGCCAAGATACTAGCAGAGAGACCCAGTACTTC
TRBJ2-7,TRBD2,-,TRBV4-1,CASSQLSGLAVYEQYF,TGCGCCAGCAGCCAATTATCAGGACTAGCGGTCTACGAGCAGTACTTC
TRBJ1-2,TRBD1,-,TRBV12-3/TRBV12-4,CASRIGTGVGYTF,TGTGCCAGCAGGATAGGGACAGGGGTTGGCTACACCTTC
TRBJ1-3,TRBD1,-,TRBV9,CASSDGQGAGNTIYF,TGTGCCAGCAGCGATGGACAGGGGGCTGGAAACACCATATATTTT
TRBJ1-2,-,-,TRBV7-2,CASSFSQGLEGYTF,TGTGCCAGCAGCTTTTCCCAGGGGCTGGAGGGCTACACCTTC
TRBJ1-4,TRBD1,-,TRBV27,CASSLGRGRYEKLFF,TGTGCCAGCAGTTTGGGCAGGGGGCGGTATGAAAAACTGTTTTTT
TRBJ1-2,TRBD1,few,TRBV18,CASSPPGQGTYGYTF,TGTGCCAGCTCACCACCGGGACAGGGGACCTATGGCTACACCTTC
TRBJ2-7,TRBD1,-,TRBV27,CATKEGRGRSYEQYF,TGTGCCACCAAGGAGGGCAGGGGGCGTTCCTACGAGCAGTACTTC
TRBJ2-7,-,-,TRBV2,CASSGLLVAYEQYF,TGTGCCAGCAGCGGACTACTAGTTGCCTACGAGCAGTACTTC
TRBJ2-3,TRBD1,-,TRBV18,CASSPPIADRGLTDTQYF,TGTGCCAGCTCACCACCCATCGCGGACAGGGGTTTAACAGATACGCAGTATTTT
TRBJ1-1,-,once,TRBV10-3,CAISDDDSVIVSTEAFF,TGTGCCATCAGTGATGACGACAGTGTAATTGTTAGCACTGAAGCTTTCTTT
TRBJ2-7,TRBD1,-,TRBV7-9,CASIRGGAAYEQYF,TGTGCCAGCATCCGAGGGGGCGCCGCCTACGAGCAGTACTTC
TRBJ2-7,-,-,TRBV5-6,CASSLGLSYYEQYF,TGTGCCAGCAGCTTGGGCCTCAGTTACTACGAGCAGTACTTC
TRBJ2-7,-,-,TRBV4-3,CASSQGETYEQYF,TGCGCCAGCAGCCAAGGGGAGACCTACGAGCAGTACTTC
TRBJ2-2,TRBD1,-,TRBV24-1,CATSGIGGANTGELFF,TGTGCCACCAGTGGCATAGGGGGCGCAAACACCGGGGAGCTGTTTTTT
TRBJ1-1,-,many,TRBV5-1,CASSLDPGGTEAFF,TGCGCCAGCAGCTTGGACCCGGGGGGCACTGAAGCTTTCTTT
TRBJ1-5,-,-,TRBV28,CASSSGTSRNQPQHF,TGTGCCAGCAGTTCAGGGACATCTCGCAATCAGCCCCAGCATTTT
TRBJ2-3,TRBD1,few,TRBV18,CASSEQGDTGTDTQYF,TGTGCCAGCTCAGAGCAGGGGGATACTGGCACAGATACGCAGTATTTT
TRBJ2-1,TRBD2,few,TRBV5-8,CASSFGGTSGRSYNEQFF,TGTGCCAGCAGCTTCGGGGGGACTAGCGGGAGATCCTACAATGAGCAGTTCTTC
TRBJ2-7,-,-,TRBV5-1,CASSLTGISYEQYF,TGCGCCAGCAGCTTGACCGGTATCTCCTACGAGCAGTACTTC
TRBJ1-3,TRBD1,-,TRBV28,CASSPRAGGISGNTIYF,TGTGCCAGCAGCCCTAGGGCAGGGGGGATCTCTGGAAACACCATATATTTT
TRBJ2-1,TRBD2,-,TRBV7-2,CASSSSGAQYNEQFF,TGTGCCAGCAGCTCTAGCGGAGCCCAATACAATGAGCAGTTCTTC
TRBJ1-1,TRBD1,-,TRBV11-3,CASSLDGDRAGEAFF,TGTGCCAGCAGCTTAGATGGGGACAGAGCGGGTGAAGCTTTCTTT
TRBJ2-5,TRBD1,-,TRBV5-1,CASSSGTGGQETQYF,TGCGCCAGCAGCTCCGGGACAGGGGGCCAAGAGACCCAGTACTTC
TRBJ2-2,-,-,TRBV24-1,CATSDALGRDTGELFF,TGTGCCACCAGTGATGCCCTCGGCAGGGACACCGGGGAGCTGTTTTTT
TRBJ2-1,TRBD2,-,TRBV24-1,CATSSPGTSGSKGYNEQFF,TGTGCCACCAGTTCCCCTGGGACTAGCGGGAGCAAGGGGTACAATGAGCAGTTCTTC
TRBJ2-3,-,few,TRBV5-4,CASSLEDRSGDTQYF,TGTGCCAGCAGCTTGGAGGACAGAAGCGGAGATACGCAGTATTTT
TRBJ2-3,-,-,TRBV27,CASSSLLGGTDTQYF,TGTGCCAGCAGTTCCCTACTCGGTGGCACAGATACGCAGTATTTT
TRBJ2-7,TRBD1,-,TRBV14,CASSQRDRWYEQYF,TGTGCCAGCAGCCAGAGGGACAGGTGGTACGAGCAGTACTTC
TRBJ1-1,-,-,TRBV18,CASSISTGRNTEAFF,TGTGCCAGCTCAATATCGACAGGTAGGAACACTGAAGCTTTCTTT
TRBJ1-6,-,-,TRBV4-1,CASSHRPGTHVGDSPLHF,TGCGCCAGCAGCCACCGCCCCGGGACACACGTAGGCGATTCACCCCTCCACTTT
TRBJ2-5,TRBD1,-,TRBV5-1,CASTIQRTGGRETQYF,TGCGCCAGCACCATTCAGAGGACAGGGGGCAGGGAGACCCAGTACTTC
TRBJ1-1,-,-,TRBV5-1,CASSLGRSGSTEAFF,TGCGCCAGCAGCTTGGGTCGCTCGGGGAGTACTGAAGCTTTCTTT
TRBJ2-7,-,-,TRBV20-1,CSGKGGYEQYF,TGCAGTGGTAAGGGGGGGTACGAGCAGTACTTC
TRBJ2-4,TRBD1,-,TRBV11-2,CASSLTGTKNIQYF,TGTGCCAGCAGCCTGACAGGGACCAAAAACATTCAGTACTTC
TRBJ2-5,-,-,TRBV3-1/TRBV3-2,CASSQEGETRKETQYF,TGTGCCAGCAGCCAAGAAGGTGAGACGAGGAAAGAGACCCAGTACTTC
TRBJ2-3,TRBD2,-,TRBV18,CASSPVDIAGGRTDTQYF,TGTGCCAGCTCACCAGTGGACATAGCGGGAGGGCGTACAGATACGCAGTATTTT
TRBJ2-1,TRBD2,few,TRBV19,CASSMTSGINYNEQFF,TGTGCCAGTAGTATGACTAGCGGGATTAACTACAATGAGCAGTTCTTC
TRBJ2-3,TRBD1,-,TRBV7-2,CASSPYGDSPDTDTQYF,TGTGCCAGCAGCCCCTATGGGGACAGCCCCGACACAGATACGCAGTATTTT
TRBJ1-1,-,-,TRBV5-1,CASSLAGADEAFF,TGCGCCAGCAGCTTGGCAGGGGCTGATGAAGCTTTCTTT
TRBJ2-7,-,few,TRBV11-2,CASSLAPSSYEQYF,TGTGCCAGCAGCTTAGCCCCGAGCTCCTACGAGCAGTACTTC
TRBJ1-1,TRBD1,once,TRBV5-1,CASSPDRGTEAFF,TGCGCCAGCAGCCCGGACAGGGGGACTGAAGCTTTCTTT
TRBJ2-1,TRBD2,-,TRBV15,CATSRDSMGTSGRNEQFF,TGTGCCACCAGCAGAGACTCGATGGGGACTAGCGGGAGGAATGAGCAGTTCTTC
TRBJ2-6,-,-,TRBV7-7,CASSLFPGAGANVLTF,TGTGCTAGCAGCTTGTTTCCGGGGGCTGGGGCCAACGTCCTGACTTTC
TRBJ2-3,-,-,TRBV19,CASSGQVTTDTQYF,TGTGCCAGTAGTGGACAAGTGACCACAGATACGCAGTATTTT
TRBJ2-7,-,-,TRBV5-4,CASSYDTTISYEQYF,TGTGCCAGCAGCTACGACACAACCATCTCCTACGAGCAGTACTTC
TRBJ1-2,-,few,TRBV29-1,CSVVSGGDYGYTF,TGCAGCGTTGTCTCGGGGGGGGACTATGGCTACACCTTC